This T cell receptor (beta chain) was identified during a study of T-cell memory formation after mild COVID-19. Study-level information: Largely, TCR clusters stayed within a single donor. Overall study results and limits: CD4+ contracting clones were mainly CM and EM; CD8+ ones, EMRA. Pre-infection memory carried some responding clones, suggesting that cross-reactive memory joined. Nothing showed for sure that second-wave clones peaking on day 37 were SARS-CoV-2 specific.

The table lists this clonotype with a few counts. As yet, its antigen is unknown. TCRdb independently ran MiXCR on the 5' RACE reads; one entry per CDR3 protein. The sample holds about 240,000 distinct CDR3 sequences, around a tenth seen once. The sequence came from a young man who had mild COVID-19 (a few samples of this study predate the infection). Cell type and time point are not known. The specimen sequenced was PBMCs or a T cell subset sorted from them (not recorded which).

The CDR3 here is CASSYSRDRGSPLHF. CDR3 DNA: TGTGCCAGCAGTTACTCCCGGGACAGGGGATCACCCCTCCACTTT. The chain is built from TRBV6-5 and TRBJ1-6; TRBD1 agrees at 10 bases. CDR3 length: 15 residues. Losses at the gene ends were 0 bases for V and 10 bases for J; bases not matched to a gene: 3. CDR1 and CDR2 from the germline V gene are MNHEY and SVGAGI.